This T cell receptor beta chain was identified in a study of CD8 T cells in ankylosing spondylitis. Study-wide results and limits: CD8+ by phenotype, disease-linked clones were relatively rare in peripheral blood.

The J segment lost 6 bases and the V segment lost 4 bases, leaving 8 bases of the junction unmatched. The CDR3 contains 13 residues. Germline V gene sequence: CDR1 DFQATT, CDR2 SNEGSKA (reference sequence). This clonotype was observed a handful of times. Its antigen is not identified. It was by quantitative 5'-RACE with molecular barcodes that TCR beta libraries were made. Each CDR3 protein is one row after TCRdb ran MiXCR on the 5' RACE reads. This sample yields 350,000 to 450,000 distinct CDR3 sequences, of which approximately 22% are seen a single time; around 13% belongs to the top ten. The chain is built from TRBV20-1 and TRBJ2-7; 8 nucleotides match TRBD1. Sequencing was carried out using blood, either unsorted or a sorted T cell fraction (not recorded which). This clonotype was sampled from a male donor with ankylosing spondylitis or in good health (not recorded which). The CDR3 is CSATGDRRTEQYF. The CDR3, as DNA: TGCAGTGCTACTGGGGACAGGCGGACCGAGCAGTACTTC.